These 8 T cell receptor beta chains share one sample of origin, sequenced in a study of T cell clonotyping in hematopoietic cell transplantation. TCRdb's copy holds only in-frame clones and misses some; the assay was immunoSEQ multiplex PCR. Of 2,000 to 2,500 clones in the sample, just under 95% were seen once. Sequenced sample: peripheral blood mononuclear cells. Receptors were obtained from a man between 50 and 59 years old in good health. Some clones in this sample may be carry-over from other donors' samples.

The chain combines TRBV2 with TRBJ2-7; 7 positions agree with TRBD1. CDR1 is SNHLY and CDR2 is FYNNEI in the germline V gene. The CDR3 is made up of 13 amino acids. V gave up 9 bases and J gave up 7 bases; unmatched junction bases: 12. In nucleotides, the CDR3 is TGTGCCAGGGGCCGGGGCTCAGGGGGAGAGCAGTACTTC. Protein sequence: CARGRGSGGEQYF.

The chain links TRBV14 to TRBJ1-2, with D possibly being TRBD1 (6 bases). Trimming shortened V by 4 bases and J by 3 bases, and 15 bases separated the two germline ends. Germline CDR1 is SGHDN and CDR2 is FVKESK. The CDR3 has 15 amino acids. CDR3 DNA: TGTGCCAGCAGCCGTCTGGGGGGCGAGGACTATGGCTACACCTTC. It translates to CASSRLGGEDYGYTF.

This clone showed up just once. The chain joins TRBV9 to TRBJ1-1; D not certain. The V and J ends lost 0 bases and 0 bases respectively, with 3 bases between them. The CDR3 runs 13 residues. In germline, CDR1 is SGDLS, CDR2 YYNGEE. Here the CDR3 DNA reads TGTGCCAGCAGCGTAGATGTGAACACTGAAGCTTTCTTT. Its protein is CASSVDVNTEAFF.

This clone was observed a single time. The chain combines TRBV30 with TRBJ1-2; weak D call: TRBD1 (6 bases). This CDR3 has 13 residues. From germline, CDR1 is GTSNPN and CDR2 SVGIG (reference sequence). Trimming stripped 6 bases from V and 4 bases from J, with 15 bases between. Here the CDR3 DNA reads TGTGCCTGTGCACCAGGGGTCGGCTATGGCTACACCTTC. Translated: CACAPGVGYGYTF.

The chain has TRBV30 and TRBJ1-5; a possible D gene is TRBD1 (5 bases). V dropped 0 bases and J dropped 5 bases, with 17 bases sitting between them. The CDR3 runs 16 residues. CDR1 is GTSNPN, CDR2 SVGIG, per germline (reference sequence). DNA of the CDR3: TGTGCCTGGAGTGTACGGGGACCCCCTGGGGATCAGCCCCAGCATTTT. Protein: CAWSVRGPPGDQPQHF. The full variable domain, in which reference TRBV30 and TRBJ1-5 provide the parts outside the CDR3, is SQTIHQWPATLVQPVGSPLSLECTVEGTSNPNLYWYRQAAGRGLQLLFYSVGIGQISSEVPQNLSASRPQDRQFILSSKKLLLSDSGFYLCAWSVRGPPGDQPQHFGDGTRLSIL.

V is TRBV11-2 and J is TRBJ1-1; the D is unclear. Trimming took 2 bases from V and 5 from J, leaving 21 bases between them. Germline V gives CDR1 SGHAT, CDR2 FQNNGV. This CDR3 region has 17 residues. CDR3 coding DNA: TGTGCCAGCAGCTTATACACCCGACGGGGAGGAAGAACTGAAGCTTTCTTT. It specifies CASSLYTRRGGRTEAFF.

The chain links TRBV5-4 to TRBJ2-7, with 8 positions matching TRBD2. The CDR3 is 14 residues long. V lost 4 bases, J lost 2 bases, and 5 bases stayed unmatched. The germline CDR1 and CDR2 sequences are SGHNT and YYREEE (reference sequence). CDR3 DNA: TGTGCCAGCAGCGCCGGGACTAGACCCTACGAGCAGTACTTC. The encoded protein is CASSAGTRPYEQYF.

The gene calls are TRBV2 and TRBJ2-2; D uncertain. The CDR3 runs 15 residues. The V gene's germline CDR1 is SNHLY and CDR2 FYNNEI. V was clipped by 3 bases and J by 3 bases, with 11 bases between them. In nucleotides, the CDR3 is TGTGCCAGCAGTGAGCAGACACGATACACCGGGGAGCTGTTTTTT. Translating it yields CASSEQTRYTGELFF.